In this sample, the clone carrying this T cell receptor (beta chain) turned up many times. The antigen is not known. These data come from a study of regulatory T cells in long-lasting Graves disease. Study-wide context: Persistent cases were those of Graves' disease that involved over 5 years of antithyroid drugs with positive TSH receptor antibodies. The study, taken as a whole, reports: The study found TRBV28, TRBJ1-2 and TRBJ2-5 favored in persistent disease. Lower TCR diversity characterized persistent Graves' patients relative to newly diagnosed patients.

Germline values: CDR1 MDHEN, CDR2 SYDVKM. Trimming took 8 bases from V and 0 from J, leaving 11 bases between them. The CDR3 is 15 amino acids. The time point is: persistent/refractory GD, antithyroid drugs over 5 years with positive TRAb. The authors made the TCR library using RNA they extracted from PBMCs. The patients included were those that came from an endocrinology department in Xi'an, China. With iRepertoire HTBI primers and Arm-PCR of CDR3 regions, TCR beta libraries were built. TCRdb reprocessed the multiplex PCR reads via MiXCR and lists one record per CDR3 protein. The sample holds around 450,000 distinct CDR3 sequences, 20% to 25% seen once.

The specimen comprised peripheral blood mononuclear cells (PBMCs), sampled when the disease was refractory, from a patient treated with antithyroid drugs. The receptor's source is a female donor with Graves disease. This sequence joins TRBV28 and TRBJ1-6; possibly TRBD1 for D (6 bases). CDR3 DNA sequence: TGTGCCAGCCGGACAGCGACCTCCTATAATTCACCCCTCCACTTT. Its protein is CASRTATSYNSPLHF. The entire variable domain, with the rest obtained from reference TRBV28 and TRBJ1-6, is as follows: DVKVTQSSRYLVKRTGEKVFLECVQDMDHENMFWYRQDPGLGLRLIYFSYDVKMKEKGDIPEGYSVSREKKERFSLILESASTNQTSMYLCASRTATSYNSPLHFGNGTRLTVT.